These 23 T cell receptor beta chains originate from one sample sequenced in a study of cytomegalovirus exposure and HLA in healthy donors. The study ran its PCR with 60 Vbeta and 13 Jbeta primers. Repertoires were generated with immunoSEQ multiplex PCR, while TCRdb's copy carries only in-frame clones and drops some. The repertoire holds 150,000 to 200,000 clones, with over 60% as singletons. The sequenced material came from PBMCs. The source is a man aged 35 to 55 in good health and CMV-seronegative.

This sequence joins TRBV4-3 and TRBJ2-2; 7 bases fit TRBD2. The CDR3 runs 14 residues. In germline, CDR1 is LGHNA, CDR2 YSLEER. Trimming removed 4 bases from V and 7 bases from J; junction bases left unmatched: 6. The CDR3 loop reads CASSLLGGIGELFF. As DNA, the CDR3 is TGCGCCAGCAGCCTCCTGGGGGGGATCGGGGAGCTGTTTTTT.

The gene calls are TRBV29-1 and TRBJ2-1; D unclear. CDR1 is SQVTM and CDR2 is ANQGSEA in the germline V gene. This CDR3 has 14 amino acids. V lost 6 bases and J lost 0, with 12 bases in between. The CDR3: CSVPTEGSYNEQFF. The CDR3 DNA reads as TGCAGCGTCCCGACTGAAGGCTCCTACAATGAGCAGTTCTTC.

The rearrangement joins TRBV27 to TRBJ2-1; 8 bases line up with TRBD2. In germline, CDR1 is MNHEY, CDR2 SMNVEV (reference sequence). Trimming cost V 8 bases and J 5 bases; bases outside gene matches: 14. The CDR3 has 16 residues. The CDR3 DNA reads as TGTGCCAGCTCTGAAGGAGTAGCGGGAAAGGACAATGAGCAGTTCTTC. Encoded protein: CASSEGVAGKDNEQFF.

CDR3 sequence: CATSGLGAAGAYNEQFF. The CDR3 DNA reads as TGTGCCACCTCGGGGTTGGGAGCCGCGGGAGCTTACAATGAGCAGTTCTTC. The gene calls are TRBV5-6 and TRBJ2-1, with 7 bases fitting TRBD2. V gave up 9 bases and J gave up 4 bases; unmatched junction bases: 19. The germline V gene encodes CDR1 SGHDT and CDR2 YYEEEE. The CDR3 runs to 17 residues.

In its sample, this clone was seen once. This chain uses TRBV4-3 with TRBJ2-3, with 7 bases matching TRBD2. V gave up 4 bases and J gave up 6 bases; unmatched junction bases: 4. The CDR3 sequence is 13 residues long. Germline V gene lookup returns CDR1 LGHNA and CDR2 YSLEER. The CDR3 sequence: CASSPLRGDTQYF. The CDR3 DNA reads TGCGCCAGCAGCCCTTTGCGGGGGGATACGCAGTATTTT.

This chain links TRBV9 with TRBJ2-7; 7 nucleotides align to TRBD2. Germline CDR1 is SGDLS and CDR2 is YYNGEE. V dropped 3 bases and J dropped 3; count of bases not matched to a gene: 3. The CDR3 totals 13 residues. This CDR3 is CASSGLADYEQYF. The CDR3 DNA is TGTGCCAGCAGCGGGCTAGCGGACTACGAGCAGTACTTC.

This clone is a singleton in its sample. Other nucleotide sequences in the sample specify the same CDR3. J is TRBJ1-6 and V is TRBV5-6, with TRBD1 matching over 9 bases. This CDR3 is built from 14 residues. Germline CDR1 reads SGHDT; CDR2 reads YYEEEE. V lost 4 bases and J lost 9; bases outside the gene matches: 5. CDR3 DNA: TGTGCCAGCAGCAGAAGACAGGGGGGTTCACCCCTCCACTTT. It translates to CASSRRQGGSPLHF.

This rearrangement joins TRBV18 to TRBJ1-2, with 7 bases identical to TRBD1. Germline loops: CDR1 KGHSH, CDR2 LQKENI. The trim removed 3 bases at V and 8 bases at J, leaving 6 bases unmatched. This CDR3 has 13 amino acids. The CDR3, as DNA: TGTGCCAGCTCACCCCCTGGACAGGTCGGCTACACCTTC. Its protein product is CASSPPGQVGYTF.

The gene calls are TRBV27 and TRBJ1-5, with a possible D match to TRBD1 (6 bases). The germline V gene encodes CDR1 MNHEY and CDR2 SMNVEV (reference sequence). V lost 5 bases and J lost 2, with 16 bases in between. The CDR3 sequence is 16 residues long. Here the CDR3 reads CASSPEKGQRNQPQHF. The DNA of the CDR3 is TGTGCCAGCAGTCCCGAAAAAGGACAGCGCAATCAGCCCCAGCATTTT.

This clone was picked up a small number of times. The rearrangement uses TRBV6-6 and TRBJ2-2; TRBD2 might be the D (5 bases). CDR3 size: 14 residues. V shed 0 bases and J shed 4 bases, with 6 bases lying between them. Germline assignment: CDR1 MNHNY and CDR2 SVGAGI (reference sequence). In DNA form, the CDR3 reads TGTGCCAGCAGTTACTCTAGCGTCACCGGGGAGCTGTTTTTT. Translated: CASSYSSVTGELFF.

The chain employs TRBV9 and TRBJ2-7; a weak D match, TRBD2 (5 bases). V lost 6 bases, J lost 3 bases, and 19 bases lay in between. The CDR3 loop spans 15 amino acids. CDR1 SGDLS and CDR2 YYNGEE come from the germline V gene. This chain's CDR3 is CASTTGVGRNYEQYF. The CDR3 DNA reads TGTGCCAGCACCACCGGGGTCGGTCGAAACTACGAGCAGTACTTC.

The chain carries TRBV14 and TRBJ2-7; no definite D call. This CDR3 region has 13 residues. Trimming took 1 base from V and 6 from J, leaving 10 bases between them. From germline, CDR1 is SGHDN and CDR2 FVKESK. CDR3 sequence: CASSQVRVSEQYF. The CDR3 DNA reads TGTGCCAGCAGCCAAGTTCGCGTGAGCGAGCAGTACTTC. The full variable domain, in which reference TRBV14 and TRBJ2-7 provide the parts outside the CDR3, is EAGVTQFPSHSVIEKGQTVTLRCDPISGHDNLYWYRRVMGKEIKFLLHFVKESKQDESGMPNNRFLAERTGGTYSTLKVQPAELEDSGVYFCASSQVRVSEQYFGPGTRLTVT.

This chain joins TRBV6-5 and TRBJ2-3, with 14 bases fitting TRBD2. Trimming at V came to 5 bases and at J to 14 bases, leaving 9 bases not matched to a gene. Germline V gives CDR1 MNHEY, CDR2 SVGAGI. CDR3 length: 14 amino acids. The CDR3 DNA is TGTGCCAGCAGTACCCTGGGACTAGCGGGGGCGGCGTATTTT. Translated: CASSTLGLAGAAYF.

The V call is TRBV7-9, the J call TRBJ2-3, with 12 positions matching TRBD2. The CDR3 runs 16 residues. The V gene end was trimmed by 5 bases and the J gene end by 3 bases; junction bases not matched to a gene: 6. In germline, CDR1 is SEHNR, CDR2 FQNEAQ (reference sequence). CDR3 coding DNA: TGTGCCAGCAGCCAACCTAGCGGGGGGGCGACAGATACGCAGTATTTT. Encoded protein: CASSQPSGGATDTQYF.

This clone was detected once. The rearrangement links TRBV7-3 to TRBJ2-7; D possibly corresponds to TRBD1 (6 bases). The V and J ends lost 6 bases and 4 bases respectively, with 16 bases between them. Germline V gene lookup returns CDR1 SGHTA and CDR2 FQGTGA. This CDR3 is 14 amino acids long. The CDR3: CASSWTAIVYEQYF. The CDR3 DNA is TGTGCCAGCAGTTGGACAGCAATCGTTTACGAGCAGTACTTC.

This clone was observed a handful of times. The CDR3 nucleotides read TGTGCCTGGAGTTCCGGGGGCACTGAAGCTTTCTTT. Its protein is CAWSSGGTEAFF. This sequence joins TRBV30 and TRBJ1-1, with D perhaps TRBD1 (5 bases). V was trimmed by 2 bases and J by 4 bases, leaving 8 bases between them. This CDR3 region has 12 residues. CDR1 and CDR2 from the germline V gene are GTSNPN and SVGIG (reference sequence).

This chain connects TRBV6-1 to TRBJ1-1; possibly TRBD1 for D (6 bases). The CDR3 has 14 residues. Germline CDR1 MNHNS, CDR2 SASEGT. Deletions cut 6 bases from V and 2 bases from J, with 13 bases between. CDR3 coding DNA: TGTGCCAGCAGGATCAGGGGAGTAAACACTGAAGCTTTCTTT. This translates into CASRIRGVNTEAFF.

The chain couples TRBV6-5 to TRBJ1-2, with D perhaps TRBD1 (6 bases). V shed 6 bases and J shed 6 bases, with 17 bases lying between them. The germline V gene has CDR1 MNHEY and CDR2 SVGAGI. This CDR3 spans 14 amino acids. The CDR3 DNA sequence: TGTGCCAGCAGCCCCCGGTGGGGGCGAGATGGCTACACCTTC. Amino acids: CASSPRWGRDGYTF.

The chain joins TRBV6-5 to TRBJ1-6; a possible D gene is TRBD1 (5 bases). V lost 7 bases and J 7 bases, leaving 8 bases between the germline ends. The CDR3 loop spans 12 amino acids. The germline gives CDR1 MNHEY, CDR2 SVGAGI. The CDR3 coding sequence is TGTGCCAGCAAACAGGCCAATTCACCCCTCCACTTT. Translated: CASKQANSPLHF.

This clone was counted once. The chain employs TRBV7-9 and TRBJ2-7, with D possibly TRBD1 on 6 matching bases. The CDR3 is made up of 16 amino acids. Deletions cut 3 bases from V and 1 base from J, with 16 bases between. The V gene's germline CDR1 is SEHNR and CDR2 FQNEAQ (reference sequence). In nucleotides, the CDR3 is TGTGCCAGCAGCTTGCAAGGGCCACAGGGATCCTACGAGCAGTACTTC. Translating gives CASSLQGPQGSYEQYF.

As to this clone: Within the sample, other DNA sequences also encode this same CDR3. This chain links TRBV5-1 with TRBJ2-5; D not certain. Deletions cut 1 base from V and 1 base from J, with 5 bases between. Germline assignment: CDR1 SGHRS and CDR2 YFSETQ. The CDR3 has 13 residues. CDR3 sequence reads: CASSLTVQETQYF. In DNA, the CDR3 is TGCGCCAGCAGCTTGACGGTCCAAGAGACCCAGTACTTC.

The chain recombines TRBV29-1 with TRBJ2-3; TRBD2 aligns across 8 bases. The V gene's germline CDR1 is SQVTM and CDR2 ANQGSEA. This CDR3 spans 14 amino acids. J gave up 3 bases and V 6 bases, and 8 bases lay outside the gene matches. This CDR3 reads CSVLLGGRTDTQYF. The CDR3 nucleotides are TGCAGCGTGCTGCTCGGCGGGAGGACAGATACGCAGTATTTT.

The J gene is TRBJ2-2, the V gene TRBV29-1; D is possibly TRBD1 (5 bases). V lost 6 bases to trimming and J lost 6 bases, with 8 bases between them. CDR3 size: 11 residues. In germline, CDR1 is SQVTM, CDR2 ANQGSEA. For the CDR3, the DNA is TGCAGCGTCATAGGGGCCGGGGAGCTGTTTTTT. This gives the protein CSVIGAGELFF.